One and the same sample provided the 14 T cell receptor beta chains below, sequenced in a study of T-cell reconstitution after alpha-beta-depleted transplantation in children. The authors prepared the TCRbeta library with unique molecular identifiers. Each CDR3 protein gets one entry after TCRdb re-called the PCR reads with MiXCR. Among approximately 400,000 distinct CDR3 sequences listed, approximately 11% were seen once. The sample here was PBMCs from the stem cell graft donor, taken from the stem cell graft. These receptors all stem from a human donor who donated a stem cell graft to a child with acute myeloid leukemia.

V gene TRBV7-2 combines with J gene TRBJ2-1; 9 positions match TRBD1. The V and J ends lost 1 base and 12 bases, in that order; junction bases with no gene match: 1. Germline V lookup: CDR1 SGHTA, CDR2 FQGNSA. The CDR3 has 12 amino acids. Here the CDR3 DNA reads TGTGCCAGCAGCTTAGTGGGACAGGGGCAGTTCTTC. This encodes CASSLVGQGQFF.

This clonotype was observed a few times. The V and J genes are TRBV29-1 and TRBJ2-3; TRBD1 might be the D (5 bases). From germline, CDR1 is SQVTM and CDR2 ANQGSEA. CDR3 length: 13 residues. This CDR3 reads CGFTGHSTDTQYF. Written as DNA, the CDR3 is TGCGGGTTTACAGGCCATAGCACAGATACGCAGTATTTT.

This clonotype was found a few times. The chain has TRBV6-1 and TRBJ2-2; tentatively, D is TRBD2 (5 bases). V was trimmed by 7 bases and J by 3 bases, leaving 9 bases between them. The CDR3 is 13 residues long. Germline V gene sequence: CDR1 MNHNS, CDR2 SASEGT. In DNA form, the CDR3 reads TGTGCCAGCAATAGCGATTACACCGGGGAGCTGTTTTTT. The encoded protein is CASNSDYTGELFF.

This clonotype was detected a few times. The chain is built from TRBV5-1 and TRBJ2-2, with a tentative D call TRBD2 (5 bases). Germline V gene data show CDR1 as SGHRS and CDR2 as YFSETQ. CDR3 size: 13 residues. V lost 7 bases to trimming and J lost 4 bases, with 11 bases between them. The CDR3 loop is CASGENPTGELFF. In nucleotides, the CDR3 is TGCGCCAGCGGGGAGAATCCCACCGGGGAGCTGTTTTTT.

This clonotype was detected a few times. This sequence joins TRBV3-1 and TRBJ1-5; 8 positions agree with TRBD1. Germline V CDR1 and CDR2: LGHDT, YNNKEL (reference sequence). CDR3 length equals 15 residues. After removal of 2 bases from V and 6 bases from J, the junction contained 6 bases not matched to a gene. CDR3 in amino acids: CASSQQTGAGQPQHF. The CDR3 DNA reads as TGTGCCAGCAGCCAACAGACAGGGGCCGGTCAGCCCCAGCATTTT.

This clonotype was seen many times. This chain connects TRBV3-1 to TRBJ1-1; the D is unclear. The CDR3 is 14 amino acids. V gave up 3 bases and J gave up 1 base, with 9 bases separating them. Germline CDR1 reads LGHDT; CDR2 reads YNNKEL (reference sequence). CDR3 in amino acids: CASSQYPQNTEAFF. As DNA, the CDR3 is TGTGCCAGCAGCCAGTACCCACAGAACACTGAAGCTTTCTTT.

This clonotype was detected ten times or more. The gene calls are TRBV15 and TRBJ1-1; weak D call: TRBD1 (5 bases). Germline CDR1 is LNHNV and CDR2 is YYDKDF (reference sequence). The CDR3 has 14 amino acids. Trimming shortened V by 0 bases and J by 3 bases, and 8 bases separated the two germline ends. This CDR3 reads CATSRDRGDTEAFF. DNA of the CDR3: TGTGCCACCAGCAGAGATAGAGGGGACACTGAAGCTTTCTTT.

Comments on this clonotype: A clone one base away is much larger, so this may be a read error. The chain employs TRBV5-1 and TRBJ2-1, with 7 positions matching TRBD2. This CDR3 is 14 amino acids long. Germline CDR1 and CDR2: SGHRS and YFSETQ. CDR3 sequence reads: CASSLALANNEHFF. The CDR3 nucleotides are TGCGCCAGCAGCTTGGCACTAGCGAACAATGAGCATTTCTTC.

A few counts support this clonotype. The chain has TRBV7-2 and TRBJ2-5; 10 bases map to TRBD2. The ends lost 2 bases at V and 12 bases at J; junction bases unmatched: 18. Germline V gene sequence: CDR1 SGHTA, CDR2 FQGNSA. CDR3 length equals 17 residues. This chain's CDR3 is CASSLWALGLAGVGKYF. The CDR3 DNA reads as TGTGCCAGCAGCTTATGGGCGTTGGGGCTAGCGGGAGTGGGAAAGTACTTC.

This clonotype was observed at least ten times. The chain links TRBV25-1 to TRBJ2-1; 11 nucleotides agree with TRBD2. The CDR3 consists of 15 residues. The germline gives CDR1 MGHDK, CDR2 SYGVNS. V shed 6 bases, J shed 8 bases, and the junction held 9 bases outside the gene matches. In nucleotides, the CDR3 is TGTGCCAGCAGAGTTTTAGCGGGGGGGCCCGATGAGCAGTTCTTC. Amino acids: CASRVLAGGPDEQFF.

The chain joins TRBV5-1 to TRBJ2-1; 13 bases line up with TRBD2. J was trimmed by 2 bases and V by 7 bases; bases with no gene match: 9. The CDR3 totals 17 residues. CDR1 SGHRS and CDR2 YFSETQ come from the germline V gene. CDR3 in amino acids: CASYAGLAGEPYNEQFF. The CDR3 DNA reads as TGCGCCAGCTACGCTGGACTAGCGGGGGAACCCTACAATGAGCAGTTCTTC.

Only a few counts were recorded for this clonotype. The chain carries TRBV6-1 and TRBJ1-1, with D perhaps TRBD1 (5 bases). Trimming pared 11 bases from V and 1 base from J, leaving 11 bases between. The CDR3 length is 12 residues. Germline V lookup: CDR1 MNHNS, CDR2 SASEGT. For the CDR3, the DNA is TGTGCCTCATTGGGGGGGAACACTGAAGCTTTCTTT. Protein product: CASLGGNTEAFF.

This clonotype was counted between two and nine times. This chain links TRBV6-5 with TRBJ1-2; 7 bases map to TRBD1. The CDR3 has 12 amino acids. Trimming at V came to 6 bases and at J to 7 bases, leaving 5 bases not matched to a gene. Germline assignment: CDR1 MNHEY and CDR2 SVGAGI. CDR3 sequence: CASRVTGTGYTF. The CDR3 DNA follows: TGTGCCAGCAGGGTGACAGGGACTGGCTACACCTTC.

The rearrangement joins TRBV9 to TRBJ1-1; D gene ambiguous. This CDR3 is 14 amino acids long. The V end lost 4 bases, the J end lost 3 bases, and 13 bases lay between the germline ends. The V gene's germline CDR1 is SGDLS and CDR2 YYNGEE. This CDR3 reads CASSPPPHDTEAFF. CDR3 DNA sequence: TGTGCCAGCAGCCCCCCACCGCACGACACTGAAGCTTTCTTT.